This is a list of T cell receptor beta chains from one sample in a study of regulatory T cells in long-lasting Graves disease. TCRdb reprocessed the multiplex PCR reads via MiXCR and lists one record per CDR3 protein. Of about 450,000 distinct CDR3 sequences listed, less than 25% are singletons. This specimen was peripheral blood mononuclear cells (PBMCs), taken when the disease was refractory, from a patient treated with antithyroid drugs. All receptors derive from a female donor with Graves disease. CDR3s include the opening cysteine and the closing phenylalanine or tryptophan. The order of the fields is CDR3 protein, CDR3 DNA, clone size, V gene, D gene, J gene, CDR3 length. D genes are given only for firm matches. A row's size may be missing; if present it is once, few, many or a size class.

CASSFELYEQYF | TGTGCCAGCAGTTTCGAGTTATACGAGCAGTACTTC | many | TRBV12-3/TRBV12-4 | . | TRBJ2-7 | 12
CASSRLEVWAGELFF | TGTGCCAGCTCACGGCTAGAAGTGTGGGCCGGGGAGCTGTTTTTT | . | TRBV18 | . | TRBJ2-2 | 15
CASGSDGYNEQFF | TGTGCTAGTGGTTCCGACGGGTACAATGAGCAGTTCTTC | . | TRBV12-5 | . | TRBJ2-1 | 13
CATSRDNVLGRAYGYTF | TGTGCCACCAGCAGAGATAACGTTCTAGGCAGGGCCTATGGCTACACCTTC | many | TRBV15 | . | TRBJ1-2 | 17
CASSYLQGKAEASF | TGTGCCAGCAGCTATTTACAGGGGAAGGCTGAAGCTTCCTTT | . | TRBV6-9 | TRBD1 | TRBJ1-1 | 14
CSAPPMVPNYGYTF | TGCAGTGCTCCGCCGATGGTCCCCAACTATGGCTACACCTTC | many | TRBV20-1 | . | TRBJ1-2 | 14
CASAYAHNEQFF | TGTGCCAGTGCCTATGCTCACAATGAGCAGTTCTTC | few | TRBV19 | . | TRBJ2-1 | 12
CASSTGETGEQYF | TGTGCCAGTAGTACCGGGGAGACGGGCGAGCAGTACTTC | . | TRBV19 | . | TRBJ2-7 | 13
CGSRLGQGGNQPQHF | TGTGGCAGCAGACTGGGACAGGGGGGCAATCAGCCCCAGCATTTT | . | TRBV2 | TRBD1 | TRBJ1-5 | 15
CASSQDWGGGGTQYF | TGTGCCAGCAGCCAAGATTGGGGCGGAGGAGGGACCCAGTACTTC | few | TRBV14 | . | TRBJ2-5 | 15
CASSSRGSGRASYNEQFF | TGTGCCAGCAGTTCCCGCGGGAGCGGGAGGGCCTCTTACAATGAGCAGTTCTTC | . | TRBV28 | TRBD2 | TRBJ2-1 | 18
CASSPRPETQYF | TGTGCCAGCAGCCCTCGACCGGAGACCCAGTACTTC | many | TRBV3-1 | . | TRBJ2-5 | 12
CASSYRVGTYEQYF | TGTGCCAGCAGTTACCGAGTAGGGACCTACGAGCAGTACTTC | many | TRBV6-5 | . | TRBJ2-7 | 14
CATSRRLTGDALTEAFF | TGTGCCACCTCCCGCAGACTGACAGGGGACGCCTTGACTGAAGCTTTCTTT | . | TRBV2 | TRBD1 | TRBJ1-1 | 17
CASSLHGRDSSYNSPLHF | TGCGCCAGCAGCTTACATGGACGGGATAGCTCCTATAATTCACCCCTCCACTTT | . | TRBV5-1 | . | TRBJ1-6 | 18
CASSPGTGTTIYEQYF | TGTGCCAGCAGTCCAGGGACCGGGACTACAATCTACGAGCAGTACTTC | . | TRBV27 | TRBD2 | TRBJ2-7 | 16
CASSTPSGRSYKQFF | TGTGCCAGCAGTACACCTAGCGGAAGGTCCTACAAGCAGTTCTTC | few | TRBV6-1 | TRBD2 | TRBJ2-1 | 15
CASKRRQGPNTEAFF | TGTGCCAGCAAGAGAAGACAGGGACCGAACACTGAAGCTTTCTTT | many | TRBV2 | TRBD1 | TRBJ1-1 | 15
CASSPKTGVTEAFF | TGTGCCAGCTCACCAAAGACAGGGGTTACTGAAGCTTTCTTT | . | TRBV18 | TRBD1 | TRBJ1-1 | 14
CASRTGMGETQYF | TGTGCCAGCAGAACAGGGATGGGGGAGACCCAGTACTTC | . | TRBV2 | . | TRBJ2-5 | 13
CASKSWSQGAMVNYGYTF | TGTGCCAGCAAGAGTTGGAGTCAGGGGGCAATGGTTAACTATGGCTACACCTTC | . | TRBV6-1 | TRBD1 | TRBJ1-2 | 18
CASSLEPGAAGGARNIQYF | TGTGCCAGCAGCTTAGAACCTGGTGCCGCAGGGGGCGCGAGAAACATTCAGTACTTC | . | TRBV7-2 | TRBD1 | TRBJ2-4 | 19
CASSQPGQDLGNTIYF | TGCGCCAGCAGCCAACCGGGACAGGACTTGGGAAACACCATATATTTT | . | TRBV4-1 | TRBD1 | TRBJ1-3 | 16
CASSQVDRNYGYTF | TGTGCCAGCAGCCAAGTAGACAGGAACTATGGCTACACCTTC | few | TRBV7-6 | . | TRBJ1-2 | 14
CASSLHSGTEAFF | TGTGCCAGCTCACTCCACAGTGGGACTGAAGCTTTCTTT | few | TRBV18 | . | TRBJ1-1 | 13
CASSSPRGTPAGELFF | TGTGCCAGCAGCTCACCACGAGGGACACCCGCCGGGGAGCTGTTTTTT | . | TRBV7-2 | . | TRBJ2-2 | 16
CASRPGRGVNTEAFF | TGCGCCAGCAGGCCTGGTAGAGGGGTTAACACTGAAGCTTTCTTT | . | TRBV5-1 | . | TRBJ1-1 | 15
CSANTLTVERDMQSPGVQFF | TGCAGTGCCAATACGCTTACCGTCGAGCGGGACATGCAATCCCCCGGGGTGCAGTTCTTC | . | TRBV20-1 | . | TRBJ2-1 | 20
CATRFGGGTQYF | TGTGCCACCCGTTTCGGGGGTGGGACCCAGTACTTC | many | TRBV2 | . | TRBJ2-5 | 12
CAWIRAGSSGNTIYF | TGTGCCTGGATTCGGGCAGGGAGTTCTGGAAACACCATATATTTT | few | TRBV30 | . | TRBJ1-3 | 15
CAWSVLAGVGEQYF | TGTGCCTGGAGTGTGCTAGCGGGAGTGGGAGAGCAGTACTTC | few | TRBV30 | TRBD2 | TRBJ2-7 | 14
CATSDAQGIRETQYF | TGTGCCACCAGTGATGCGCAGGGCATCAGGGAGACCCAGTACTTC | few | TRBV24-1 | . | TRBJ2-5 | 15
CASSEERTGPAKAFF | TGTGCCAGCAGTGAAGAGAGGACAGGGCCGGCAAAAGCTTTCTTT | few | TRBV6-1 | TRBD1 | TRBJ1-1 | 15
CASSSRLAGGPAKNIQYF | TGTGCCAGCAGTTCTCGACTAGCGGGAGGGCCCGCCAAAAACATTCAGTACTTC | many | TRBV6-2/TRBV6-3 | TRBD2 | TRBJ2-4 | 18
CSARADGSGANVLTF | TGCAGTGCTAGAGCAGATGGGTCTGGGGCCAACGTCCTGACTTTC | . | TRBV20-1 | . | TRBJ2-6 | 15
CASSPTGGTGELFF | TGTGCCAGCAGCCCCACTGGCGGCACCGGGGAGCTGTTTTTT | many | TRBV7-2 | . | TRBJ2-2 | 14
CASRQRLASEQYF | TGTGCCAGCAGACAACGTTTAGCGTCGGAGCAGTACTTC | many | TRBV27 | . | TRBJ2-7 | 13
CASREREGKTGELFF | TGTGCCAGCAGGGAGCGGGAGGGCAAGACCGGGGAGCTGTTTTTT | . | TRBV7-9 | TRBD2 | TRBJ2-2 | 15
CASSELAGGDYGYTF | TGTGCCAGCAGTGAATTGGCAGGTGGTGACTATGGCTACACCTTC | many | TRBV2 | . | TRBJ1-2 | 15
CASSFSVGGDGRYEQYF | TGTGCCAGCAGCTTTAGTGTCGGGGGCGATGGACGCTACGAGCAGTACTTC | few | TRBV7-9 | . | TRBJ2-7 | 17
CASRPAGGPLYEQYF | TGTGCCAGCAGGCCCGCGGGAGGGCCCCTCTACGAGCAGTACTTC | few | TRBV12-3/TRBV12-4 | TRBD2 | TRBJ2-7 | 15
CASSRTPRNEQFF | TGTGCCAGCAGTAGGACACCACGGAATGAGCAGTTCTTC | . | TRBV3-1 | . | TRBJ2-1 | 13
CASSRGQGANSPLHF | TGTGCCAGCAGCCGGGGACAGGGGGCTAATTCACCCCTCCACTTT | few | TRBV7-9 | TRBD1 | TRBJ1-6 | 15
CASSPTGGNQPQHF | TGTGCCAGCAGCCCTACGGGGGGCAATCAGCCCCAGCATTTT | many | TRBV6-1 | . | TRBJ1-5 | 14
CASSEGRGALHF | TGTGCCAGCAGCGAGGGCCGGGGAGCCCTCCACTTT | once | TRBV9 | . | TRBJ1-6 | 12
CAWRVTGKFNNSPLHF | TGTGCCTGGCGAGTAACAGGGAAATTCAATAATTCACCCCTCCACTTT | once | TRBV30 | . | TRBJ1-6 | 16
CASSLSGGAAPGGYTF | TGTGCCAGCAGTTTATCGGGTGGGGCAGCCCCTGGTGGCTACACCTTC | few | TRBV27 | . | TRBJ1-2 | 16
CATSRPGTGGYEQYF | TGTGCCACCAGCAGACCGGGGACAGGGGGATACGAGCAGTACTTC | . | TRBV15 | TRBD1 | TRBJ2-7 | 15
CASSSNPGGIGSGANVLTF | TGTGCCAGTAGTTCAAACCCCGGGGGAATCGGCTCTGGGGCCAACGTCCTGACTTTC | . | TRBV19 | . | TRBJ2-6 | 19
CASSLGPWVQGGNYGYTF | TGTGCCAGCAGCTTAGGGCCCTGGGTCCAGGGGGGGAACTATGGCTACACCTTC | . | TRBV7-2 | TRBD1 | TRBJ1-2 | 18
CASSYSSGWMNTEAFF | TGTGCCAGCAGTTACTCGAGCGGTTGGATGAACACTGAAGCTTTCTTT | few | TRBV6-2/TRBV6-3 | . | TRBJ1-1 | 16
CASSEGALNTGELFF | TGTGCCAGCAGCGAGGGGGCCTTAAACACCGGGGAGCTGTTTTTT | . | TRBV2 | TRBD1 | TRBJ2-2 | 15
CASSRDNYGYTF | TGTGCCAGCAGCCGCGATAACTATGGCTACACCTTC | many | TRBV3-1 | . | TRBJ1-2 | 12
CATSRQGSTEAFF | TGTGCCACCAGCAGACAGGGATCTACTGAAGCTTTCTTT | . | TRBV15 | . | TRBJ1-1 | 13